In its sample, the clone carrying this TCR beta chain was seen many times. What it binds is not known. Each CDR3 protein is one row after TCRdb ran MiXCR on the 5' RACE reads. The sample yields 300,000 to 350,000 distinct CDR3 sequences, roughly 4.3% seen once. This specimen belongs to a study of T cells after yellow fever vaccination. General study points: Detected again after the booster were most primary-vaccination clones, at 95% to 98% CD4 and approximately 87% CD8.

V was trimmed by 0 bases and J by 5 bases, leaving 4 bases between them. This CDR3 spans 12 amino acids. Germline V gene data show CDR1 as LNHNV and CDR2 as YYDKDF (reference sequence). The rearrangement links TRBV15 to TRBJ2-5, with D unclear. The specimen was PBMCs, collected 15 days after the yellow fever booster vaccination. The source of this sequence is a man younger than 35 who received the YFV17D yellow fever vaccine. The CDR3 loop reads CATSRDLETQYF. The CDR3 DNA reads as TGTGCCACCAGCAGAGATTTGGAGACCCAGTACTTC.